Below, one T cell receptor (beta chain) is given with its context. Which antigen it targets is not known. No quality values exist for individual bases; no much larger clone is one base distant. This sample is part of a study of cytomegalovirus exposure and HLA in healthy donors (dated by TCRdb to 2016 to 2017). Concerning the study at large: An earlier analysis of about 560 of the donors reported about 280 Gb of sequence data and 117 million unique TCR beta sequences obtained from roughly 170 million T cells. Class I and class II HLA loci were covered by the typing at four-digit resolution. Along with the approximately 700-subject first cohort, a separate validation cohort of 120 different subjects was used. The study was designed to test whether signatures of past pathogen exposure could be identified by cataloging public T cell receptors. Among about 390 genotyped donors of the cohort, an average of 235,054 unique TCR beta nucleotide sequences were sequenced per donor, 15% to 20% of them non-productive. Roughly 5 DR-DQ haplotypes were handled as single units for association and clustering, since linkage in the cohort was strong. The study profiled the T cell repertoires of under 850 subjects by immunosequencing and related them to cytomegalovirus serostatus. Typing coverage varied by locus: roughly 620-640 donors for A, B, C, DRB1 and DQB1; more than 500 for DQA1; around 570 for DPA1; 450 to 480 for DPB1. Donor age, sex, ethnicity and CMV serostatus were compiled together with the repertoire data. A later analysis re-examined previously published TCR beta repertoires from about 670 donors and added high-resolution HLA genotyping to investigate patterns of TCR occurrence. All discovery cohort repertoires had been generated using a single sequencing platform. The study combined high-throughput TCR immunosequencing, statistical association of individual TCRs with disease status, and machine learning to predict cytomegalovirus infection status. Of the approximately 400 genotyped donors, 65% to 90% fell in the genetic ancestry cluster associated with self-reported Caucasian donors. To decide whether each TCR beta V gene segment behaved as functional or pseudogenic, an earlier analysis of fewer than 750 of the donors relied on high-throughput TCR beta sequencing. About 300 gigabases of sequencing data and 70 million to 100 million unique TCR sequences made up an early release that covered 640 HLA-typed donors. Rather than using new phenotypic data, the later analysis identified candidate immune exposures from TCR beta sequences and from how often those sequences occurred across donors. Genome-wide SNP genotypes for about three fifths of the 666 donors were used in a later genetic analysis, which treated that subset as a discovery cohort.

Receptor libraries were prepared by the immunoSEQ multiplex PCR assay. A mixture of 60 forward primers for TCR Vbeta segments and 13 reverse primers for TCR Jbeta segments was used in the multiplex PCR. A multiplex PCR assay on genomic DNA amplified the CDR3 region of rearranged TCR beta genes. Amplified TCR beta libraries were sequenced as 87-base-pair reads on the Illumina HiSeq System. The source study handled its data this way. Across the 600 to 700 repertoires, a later analysis counted roughly 84 million unique TCR beta chains, roughly 11 million of which were shared by at least two donors. Raw reads were error-corrected and collapsed into unique sequences with a nearest-neighbor algorithm that merged closely related sequences to remove PCR and sequencing errors. CDR3 sequences were aligned to IMGT reference sequences to assign V, D and J gene segments. For a sequence to be retained, a match of at least six nucleotides was required to both a V gene segment and a J gene segment. A rearrangement was called productive if the CDR3 had no stop codons and remained in frame with V and J, and every other rearrangement was called non-productive. Following IMGT convention, CDR3 was defined as the stretch from the second conserved V-encoded cysteine to the conserved J-encoded phenylalanine. The earlier analysis of around 640 of the donors excluded sequences that lacked an unambiguous match to a single V gene segment. An earlier analysis of a few hundred of the donors called V segments functional above 56.7% productive rearrangements and segregating when the between-donor standard deviation exceeded 5%. A statistical classification framework was built to diagnose cytomegalovirus status from the catalog of TCR beta chain sequences. In a later analysis, TCR nucleotide sequences were compared against IMGT/GENE-DB human TR gene sequences so that V and J genes could be assigned. A later analysis assigned CDR3 sequences and most-parsimonious VDJ recombination scenarios with the TCRdist pipeline. In a later analysis, each TCR beta chain was defined by its CDR3 amino acid sequence together with its V-gene family, and reads without a unique V-gene family were excluded. To address suspected cross-contamination and a sequencing artifact, a later analysis removed around 600 highly shared, low-generation-probability nucleotide sequences. In a later analysis, a clonal expansion index was calculated for each public chain from normalized within-repertoire ranks of inferred template counts. In a later analysis, generation probabilities were computed with a VDJ recombination model fitted to out-of-frame rearrangements, and the resulting probabilities were checked against IGoR. In a later analysis, hypergeometric tests were used to score TCR-TCR, TCR-HLA and TCR-CMV co-occurrence, with a repertoire-size bias correction applied to TCR pairs. A later analysis estimated false discovery rates by permuting HLA or CMV assignments 20 times. In a later analysis, co-occurring TCRs were grouped with DBSCAN, and TCRdist sequence similarity was added when clustering was performed within HLA-allele-positive subsets. For co-occurrence clustering, repertoires with fewer than 30,000 or more than 120,000 public chains were excluded, along with five repertoires with anomalous nucleotide sharing. The table was pulled from immuneACCESS by TCRdb, which kept in-frame rearrangements only. Such tables lose some clones; where checked, under half of the loss comes from unresolved V genes, and the rest has no known cause. Clone size and V and J calls were adopted from that table, with D and trimming inferred from the DNA. This sample gives 180,000 or so clones in total; approximately 84% of them show up just once. Approximately 2.6% of the sample is held by the ten biggest clonotypes.

The cohort comprised fewer than 700 healthy bone marrow donors. All cohort members were sampled while nominally healthy, although unrecorded immune exposures were likely present. The donor was CMV seronegative and belonged to the group of 352 seronegative cohort members. Every donor gave a peripheral blood sample, and the peripheral blood mononuclear cells from that sample were used for TCR beta sequencing. The Qiagen DNeasy Blood Extraction Kit was used to extract genomic DNA from the blood cell samples. Summary of the overall study and its limitations: A cluster of highly shared sequence variants was judged likely to represent a technical artifact of the sequencing pipeline. Most CMV-associated TCR beta chains appeared to be HLA-restricted in a later analysis, and the HLA associations seemed to be driven largely by CMV exposure. The classifier was reported to diagnose cytomegalovirus status with high specificity and sensitivity in both the original cohort and the validation cohort. Specific HLA alleles were associated with 18,000 or so TCR beta sequences at a false discovery rate of 0.05 in a later analysis. In an earlier analysis of about 600 of the donors, most TCR beta V segments appeared in productive rearrangements about 90% or about 30% of the time, broadly matching IMGT annotations. In this cohort, only TCR beta chains were sequenced, and detectable features were limited by the absence of alpha or paired-chain data. Compared with the roughly 720-donor mean, donors in an Asian-associated ancestry cluster had fewer N-insertions in productive TCRs, according to a later genetic analysis. It was suggested by the authors that the approach could potentially be generalized to other disease states and immunological phenotypes. Several of the top co-occurrence clusters appeared to be linked to parvovirus B19, influenza, CMV and Epstein-Barr virus, according to a later analysis. A further reported finding was that TCR beta sequences accurately predicted the HLA-A and HLA-B alleles for most subjects in the first cohort. A later analysis found that HLA-associated TCR beta chains were more clonally expanded and had lower generation probabilities than equally common non-associated chains. For the cohort, immune exposure information was limited to CMV serostatus. Sequencing depth was assumed to be roughly uniform across donors in the presence/absence analyses, though that assumption may not hold. Strong co-occurrence of HLA alleles, especially DR and DQ, made assigning TCR associations to individual alleles difficult. The study listed approximately 160 TCR beta chains as associated with cytomegalovirus. In vitro tests confirmed that three of the cytomegalovirus-associated TCR beta chains recognize cytomegalovirus antigens. HLA typing was unavailable for some donors at each locus, so association tests used only the typed subset. A later genetic analysis associated a missense DCLRE1C variant with V-gene and J-gene trimming of TCR beta chains, and an independent cohort replicated the association. Most TCR sequences were seen in very few donors, while some public TCRs were found in many individuals. About 15 rarely observed V segments, including chromosome 9 orphons, were excluded from the earlier analysis of just under 600 of the donors because counts were too low. Correlated functional status among segregating V segments might reflect linkage disequilibrium, but an unknown experimental factor could not be ruled out. In a later analysis, the rate of TCR association differed among HLA loci, with DRB1 alleles having the most associated TCRs and HLA-C alleles having the fewest.

The receptor comes from a female donor in good health and CMV-seronegative. Sequenced sample: PBMCs.

CDR3 sequence: CASSSTGGTGRNTIYF. The sequenced DNA: TGTGCCAGCAGCTCCACCGGGGGGACAGGGAGAAACACCATATATTTT. The chain uses TRBV7-8 and TRBJ1-3; 9 bases in the junction line up with TRBD1. The V end gives up 4 bases and the J end 5 bases, leaving 9 bases in the junction not matched to a gene. Spanning cysteine to phenylalanine, the CDR3 consists of 16 amino acids. Only CDR3 DNA remains: 48 bases, in frame from the first base. From the germline V gene, CDR1 is SGHVS and CDR2 is FQNEAQ.